This T cell receptor (beta chain) was identified in a study of shared clonotypes between healthy human individuals. The protocol was immunoSEQ multiplex PCR, while the TCRdb copy is restricted to in-frame clones and leaves out a portion. The sample holds hundreds of thousands of clones, about three quarters seen once. The CDR3 contains 14 residues. CDR1 is MNHEY and CDR2 is SMNVEV in the germline V gene (reference sequence). Trimming cost V 6 bases and J 6 bases; bases outside gene matches: 2. The source is a woman aged 25 to 45 in good health. The chain links TRBV27 to TRBJ2-1; 13 bases align to TRBD2. Sequencing was performed on memory CD4+ T cells sorted from blood. As for subset: CD45RA-negative fraction. In DNA, the CDR3 is TGTGCCAGCAGCCGGACTAGCGGGGGCAATGAGCAGTTCTTC. The encoded protein is CASSRTSGGNEQFF.